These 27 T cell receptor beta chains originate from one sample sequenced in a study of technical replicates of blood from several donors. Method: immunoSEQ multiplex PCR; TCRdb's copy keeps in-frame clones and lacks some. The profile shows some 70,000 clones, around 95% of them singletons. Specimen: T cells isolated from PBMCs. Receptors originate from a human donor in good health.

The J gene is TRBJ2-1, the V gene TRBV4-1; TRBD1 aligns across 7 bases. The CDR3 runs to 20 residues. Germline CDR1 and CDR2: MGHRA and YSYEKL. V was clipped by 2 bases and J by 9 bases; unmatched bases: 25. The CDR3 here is CASSQKEGYRGAVQGGEQFF. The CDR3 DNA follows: TGCGCCAGCAGCCAAAAAGAGGGATACAGGGGCGCTGTCCAAGGCGGTGAGCAGTTCTTC.

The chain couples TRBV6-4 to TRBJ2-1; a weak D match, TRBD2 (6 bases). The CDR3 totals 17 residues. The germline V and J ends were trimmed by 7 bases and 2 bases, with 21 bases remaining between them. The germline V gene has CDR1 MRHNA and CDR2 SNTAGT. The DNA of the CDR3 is TGTGCCAGCACCCCCCCTACTAGCAATGAAACCTACAATGAGCAGTTCTTC. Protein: CASTPPTSNETYNEQFF.

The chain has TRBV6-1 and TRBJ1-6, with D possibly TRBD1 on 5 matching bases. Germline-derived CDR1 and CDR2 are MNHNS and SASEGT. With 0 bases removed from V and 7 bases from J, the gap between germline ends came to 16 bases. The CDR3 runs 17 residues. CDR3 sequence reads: CASSEARSRVQNSPLHF. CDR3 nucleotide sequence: TGTGCCAGCAGTGAAGCGAGGAGCAGGGTACAAAATTCACCCCTCCACTTT.

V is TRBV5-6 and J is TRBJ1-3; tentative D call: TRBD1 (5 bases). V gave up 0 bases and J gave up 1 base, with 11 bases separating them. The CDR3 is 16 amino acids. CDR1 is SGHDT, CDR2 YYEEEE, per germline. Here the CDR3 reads CASSLVPTVSGNTIYF. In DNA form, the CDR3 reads TGTGCCAGCAGCTTGGTACCGACAGTATCTGGAAACACCATATATTTT.

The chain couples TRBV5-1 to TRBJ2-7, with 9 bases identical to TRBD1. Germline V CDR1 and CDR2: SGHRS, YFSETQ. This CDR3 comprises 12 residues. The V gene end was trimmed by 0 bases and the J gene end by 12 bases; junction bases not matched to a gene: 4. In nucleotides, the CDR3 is TGCGCCAGCAGCTTGGCCGAGGGACAGGGGTACTTC. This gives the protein CASSLAEGQGYF.

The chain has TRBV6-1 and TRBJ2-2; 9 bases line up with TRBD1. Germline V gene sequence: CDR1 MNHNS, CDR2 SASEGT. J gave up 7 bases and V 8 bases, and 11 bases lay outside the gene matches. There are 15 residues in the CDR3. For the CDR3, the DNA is TGTGCCAGCCGTAGACAGGACAGGGGCGGCGGGGAGCTGTTTTTT. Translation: CASRRQDRGGGELFF.

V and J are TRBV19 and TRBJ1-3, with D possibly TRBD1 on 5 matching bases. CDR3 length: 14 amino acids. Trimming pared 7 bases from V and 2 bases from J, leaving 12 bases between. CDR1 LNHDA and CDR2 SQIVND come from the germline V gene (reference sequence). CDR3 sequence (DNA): TGTGCCAGTATTCTTTCAGGGCCTGGAAACACCATATATTTT. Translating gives CASILSGPGNTIYF.

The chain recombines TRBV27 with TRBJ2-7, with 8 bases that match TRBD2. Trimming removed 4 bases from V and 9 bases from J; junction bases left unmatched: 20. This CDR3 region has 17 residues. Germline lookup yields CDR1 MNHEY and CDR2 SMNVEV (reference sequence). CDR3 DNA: TGTGCCAGCAGTTCCTCACCGGGACTAGTCGACCTACGATCGCAGTACTTC. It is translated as CASSSSPGLVDLRSQYF.

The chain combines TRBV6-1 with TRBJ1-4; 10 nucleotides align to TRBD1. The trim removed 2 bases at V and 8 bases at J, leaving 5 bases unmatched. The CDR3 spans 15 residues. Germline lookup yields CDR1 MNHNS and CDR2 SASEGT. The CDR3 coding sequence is TGTGCCAGCAGTGAAAGGGACAGGGGAAGAGAAAAACTGTTTTTT. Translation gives CASSERDRGREKLFF.

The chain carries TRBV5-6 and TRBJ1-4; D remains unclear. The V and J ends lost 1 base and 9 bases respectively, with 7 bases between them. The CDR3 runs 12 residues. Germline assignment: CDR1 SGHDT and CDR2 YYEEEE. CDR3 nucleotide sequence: TGTGCCAGCAGCTTGTCTGAGAAAAAACTGTTTTTT. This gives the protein CASSLSEKKLFF. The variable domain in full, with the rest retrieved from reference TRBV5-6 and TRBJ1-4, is DAGVTQSPTHLIKTRGQQVTLRCSPKSGHDTVSWYQQALGQGPQFIFQYYEEEERQRGNFPDRFSGHQFPNYSSELNVNALLLGDSALYLCASSLSEKKLFFGSGTQLSVL.

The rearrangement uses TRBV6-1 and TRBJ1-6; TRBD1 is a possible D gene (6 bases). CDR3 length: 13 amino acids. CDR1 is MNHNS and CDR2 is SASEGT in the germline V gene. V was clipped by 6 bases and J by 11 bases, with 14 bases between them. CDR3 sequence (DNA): TGTGCCAGCAGGGATAGGGGGTCGCCACCCCTCCACTTT. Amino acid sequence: CASRDRGSPPLHF.

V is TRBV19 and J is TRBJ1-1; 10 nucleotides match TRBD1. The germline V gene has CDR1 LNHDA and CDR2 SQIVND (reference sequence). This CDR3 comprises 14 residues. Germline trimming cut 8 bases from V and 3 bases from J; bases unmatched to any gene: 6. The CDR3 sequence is CASQDRGTDTEAFF. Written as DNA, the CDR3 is TGTGCCAGTCAGGACAGGGGGACGGACACTGAAGCTTTCTTT.

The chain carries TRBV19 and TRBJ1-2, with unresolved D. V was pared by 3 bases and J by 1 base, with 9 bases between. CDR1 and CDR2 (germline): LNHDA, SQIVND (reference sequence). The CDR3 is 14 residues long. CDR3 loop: CASSMNPVNYGYTF. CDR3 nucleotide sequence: TGTGCCAGTAGTATGAATCCGGTTAACTATGGCTACACCTTC.

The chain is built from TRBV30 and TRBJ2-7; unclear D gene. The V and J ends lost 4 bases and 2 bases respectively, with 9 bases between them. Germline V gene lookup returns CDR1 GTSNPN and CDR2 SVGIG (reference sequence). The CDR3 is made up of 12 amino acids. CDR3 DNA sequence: TGTGCCTGGATTGACACAGCCTACGAGCAGTACTTC. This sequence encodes CAWIDTAYEQYF.

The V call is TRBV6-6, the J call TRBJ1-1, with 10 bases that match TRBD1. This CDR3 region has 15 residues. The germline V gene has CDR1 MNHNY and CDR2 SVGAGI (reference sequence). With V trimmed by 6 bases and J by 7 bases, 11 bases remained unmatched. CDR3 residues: CASSDPGTGELEAFF. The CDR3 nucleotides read TGTGCCAGCAGCGACCCCGGGACAGGGGAGCTTGAAGCTTTCTTT.

The CDR3 spells CASSLEEGVSQPQHF. The DNA of the CDR3 is TGTGCCAGCAGCTTAGAAGAGGGAGTAAGTCAGCCCCAGCATTTT. The chain is built from TRBV7-8 and TRBJ1-5; D unclear. There are 15 residues in the CDR3. Between the trimmed V and J ends, which lost 1 base and 6 bases, there was a span of 13 bases. Germline V gene data show CDR1 as SGHVS and CDR2 as FQNEAQ.

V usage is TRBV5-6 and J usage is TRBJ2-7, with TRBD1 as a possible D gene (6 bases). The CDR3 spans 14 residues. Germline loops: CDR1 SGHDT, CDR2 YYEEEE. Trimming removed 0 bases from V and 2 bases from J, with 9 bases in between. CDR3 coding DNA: TGTGCCAGCAGCTTGGGAGGGGACACCTACGAGCAGTACTTC. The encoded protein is CASSLGGDTYEQYF.

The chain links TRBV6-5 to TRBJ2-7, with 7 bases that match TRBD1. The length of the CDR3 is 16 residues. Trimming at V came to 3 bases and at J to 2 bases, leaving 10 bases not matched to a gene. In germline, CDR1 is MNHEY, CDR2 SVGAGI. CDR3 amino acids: CASSYSNRGATYEQYF. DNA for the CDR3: TGTGCCAGCAGTTATTCCAACAGGGGAGCTACCTACGAGCAGTACTTC.

The CDR3 DNA is TGCGCCAGCAGAGGAGGTAGCTCTGGAAACACCATATATTTT. This encodes CASRGGSSGNTIYF. The chain uses TRBV5-1 and TRBJ1-3; D not certain. Trimming removed 5 bases from V and 0 bases from J, with 9 bases in between. Germline lookup yields CDR1 SGHRS and CDR2 YFSETQ. This CDR3 has 14 amino acids.

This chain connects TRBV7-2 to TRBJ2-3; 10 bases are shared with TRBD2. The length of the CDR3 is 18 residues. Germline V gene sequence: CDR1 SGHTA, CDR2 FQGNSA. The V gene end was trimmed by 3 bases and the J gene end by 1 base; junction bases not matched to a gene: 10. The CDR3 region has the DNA TGTGCCAGCAGCTTGATAGCGGGGGGTCGATCCCGCACAGATACGCAGTATTTT. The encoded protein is CASSLIAGGRSRTDTQYF.

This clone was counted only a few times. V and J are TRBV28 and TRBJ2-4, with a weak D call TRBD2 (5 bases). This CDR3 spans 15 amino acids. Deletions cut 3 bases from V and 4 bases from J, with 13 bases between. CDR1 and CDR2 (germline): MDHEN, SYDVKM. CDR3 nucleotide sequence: TGTGCCAGCAGTTTCTTTAGCGCTAGTAAAAACATTCAGTACTTC. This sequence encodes CASSFFSASKNIQYF.

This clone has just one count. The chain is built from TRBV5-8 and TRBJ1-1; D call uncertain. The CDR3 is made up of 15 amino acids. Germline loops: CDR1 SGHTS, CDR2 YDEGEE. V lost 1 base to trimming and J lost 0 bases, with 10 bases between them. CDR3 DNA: TGTGCCAGCAGCTTGAGTAACAGACTGAACACTGAAGCTTTCTTT. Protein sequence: CASSLSNRLNTEAFF.

The CDR3 spells CASSATSGRSYEQYF. In DNA, the CDR3 is TGTGCCAGCAGTGCGACTAGCGGACGCTCCTACGAGCAGTACTTC. The rearrangement joins TRBV2 to TRBJ2-7; 9 nucleotides agree with TRBD2. The J segment lost 0 bases and the V segment lost 4 bases, leaving 4 bases of the junction unmatched. Germline CDR1 reads SNHLY; CDR2 reads FYNNEI. The CDR3 covers 15 residues.

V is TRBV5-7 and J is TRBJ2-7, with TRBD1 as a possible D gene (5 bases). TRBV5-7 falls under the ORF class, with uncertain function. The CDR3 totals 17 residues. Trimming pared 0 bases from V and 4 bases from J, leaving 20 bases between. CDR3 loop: CASSLVIKSGQTYEQYF. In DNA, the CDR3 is TGTGCCAGCAGCTTGGTAATTAAATCAGGACAAACTTACGAGCAGTACTTC.

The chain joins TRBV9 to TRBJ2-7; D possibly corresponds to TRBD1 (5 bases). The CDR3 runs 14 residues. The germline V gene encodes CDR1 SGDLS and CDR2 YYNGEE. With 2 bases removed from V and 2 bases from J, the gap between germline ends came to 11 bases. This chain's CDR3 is CASSVQGVPYEQYF. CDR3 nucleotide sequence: TGTGCCAGCAGCGTCCAGGGTGTCCCCTACGAGCAGTACTTC.

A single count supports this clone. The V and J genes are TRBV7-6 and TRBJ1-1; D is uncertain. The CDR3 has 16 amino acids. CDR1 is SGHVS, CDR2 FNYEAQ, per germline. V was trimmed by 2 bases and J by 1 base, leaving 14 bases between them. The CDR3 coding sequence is TGTGCCAGCAGCTTAAATTCCCTCGGGGAGAACACTGAAGCTTTCTTT. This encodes CASSLNSLGENTEAFF.

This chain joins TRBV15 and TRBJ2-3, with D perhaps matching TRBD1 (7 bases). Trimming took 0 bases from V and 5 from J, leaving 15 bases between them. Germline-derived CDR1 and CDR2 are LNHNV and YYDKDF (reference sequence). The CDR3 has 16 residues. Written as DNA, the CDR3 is TGTGCCACCAGCAGAGATCAGGGGGGAGGTGGAGATACGCAGTATTTT. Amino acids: CATSRDQGGGGDTQYF.